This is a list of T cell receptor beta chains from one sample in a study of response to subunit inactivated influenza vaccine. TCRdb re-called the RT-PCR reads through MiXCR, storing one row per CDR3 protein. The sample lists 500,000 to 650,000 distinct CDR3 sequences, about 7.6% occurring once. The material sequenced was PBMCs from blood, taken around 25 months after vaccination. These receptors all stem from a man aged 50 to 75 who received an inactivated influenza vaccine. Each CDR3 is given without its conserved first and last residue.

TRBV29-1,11,SVVASGIYEQY
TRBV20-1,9,SAVERTRQF
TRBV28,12,ASREARAHYEQY
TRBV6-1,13,ASSEQGGNTGELF
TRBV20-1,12,SARSRGPDTEAF
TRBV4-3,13,ASSQDYPISYEQY
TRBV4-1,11,ASSQVGYNEQF
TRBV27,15,ASSLYPGPRGKETQY
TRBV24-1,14,ATSDRRQDPYNEQF
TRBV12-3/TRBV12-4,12,ASSSINAPRPQH
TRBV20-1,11,SARGTGTSPLH
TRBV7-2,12,ASSTMSRVSPLH
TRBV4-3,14,ASSQDAQWGSTEAF
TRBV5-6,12,ASKGQGGADTQY
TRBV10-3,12,AISGEGLLETQY
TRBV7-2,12,ASSRSHSNQPQH
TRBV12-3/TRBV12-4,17,ASSLLFPGAGGGGNEQF
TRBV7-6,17,ASSPYGANRWGTRDEQF
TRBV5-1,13,ASSLEPGNLDEQF
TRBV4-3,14,ASSQDRGLGNSPLH
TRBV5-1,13,ASSLDPVGGTEAF
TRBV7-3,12,ASSKQGGDTEAF
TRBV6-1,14,ASSPPDRGRGETQY
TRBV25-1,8,ASSEGGQY
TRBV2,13,ASTLSGQGPYEQY
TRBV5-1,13,ASSLTVRGTGELF
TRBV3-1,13,ASSQDLQPPYEQY
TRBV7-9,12,ASASDRSNQPQH
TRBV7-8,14,ASSLVYGARTDTQY
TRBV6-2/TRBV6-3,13,ASSPVGLAKNIQY
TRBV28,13,ASSWTSSAQETQY
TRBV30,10,AWSMANKKLF
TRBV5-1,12,ASSLAATGNEQF
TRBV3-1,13,ASSQDGGPGQPQH
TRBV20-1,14,SARESGAGFNQPQH
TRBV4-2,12,ASSHTDRVYGYT
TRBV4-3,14,ASSQALAGGTNEQF
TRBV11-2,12,ASSLGARRETQY
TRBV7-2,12,ASSFIIGDQPQH
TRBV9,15,ASSVPNSGRRDNEQF
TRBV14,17,ASSQDGAYIGYSTDTQY
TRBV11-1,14,ASSLAQTSGRYEQY
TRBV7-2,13,ASSSHGAWSYGYT
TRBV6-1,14,ASRSTSGNLKNIQY
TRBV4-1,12,ASSQQDYPDTQY
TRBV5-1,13,ASSLEGRVYTEAF